This TCR beta chain was sequenced for a study of blood T cell repertoires in COVID-19. About the research overall: Material from acute and convalescent COVID-19 was sourced from the United States, Italy and Spain.

V was trimmed by 7 bases and J by 9 bases, leaving 22 bases between them. CDR1 WNHNN and CDR2 SYGVQD come from the germline V gene (reference sequence). The CDR3 is 14 amino acids. In the study's own analysis: Reference gene primer amplification in the assay estimated nucleated cell counts. Some clones are missing from TCRdb's copy, which holds only in-frame ones; the method was immunoSEQ multiplex PCR. The V and J calls and clone size are taken from that table; D and trimming were inferred from the DNA. Of a few hundred thousand clones listed, about 80% were seen once; the top ten hold roughly 2%. This clonotype was obtained from a man under 40 who had recovered from COVID-19. This sequence joins TRBV10-1 and TRBJ2-7, with a weak D call TRBD2 (6 bases). The sample was peripheral blood. Here the CDR3 DNA reads TGCGCCAGCACCAAGGCCGGAGGGGAGAGAGGGCAGTACGTC. Its translation is CASTKAGGERGQYV.